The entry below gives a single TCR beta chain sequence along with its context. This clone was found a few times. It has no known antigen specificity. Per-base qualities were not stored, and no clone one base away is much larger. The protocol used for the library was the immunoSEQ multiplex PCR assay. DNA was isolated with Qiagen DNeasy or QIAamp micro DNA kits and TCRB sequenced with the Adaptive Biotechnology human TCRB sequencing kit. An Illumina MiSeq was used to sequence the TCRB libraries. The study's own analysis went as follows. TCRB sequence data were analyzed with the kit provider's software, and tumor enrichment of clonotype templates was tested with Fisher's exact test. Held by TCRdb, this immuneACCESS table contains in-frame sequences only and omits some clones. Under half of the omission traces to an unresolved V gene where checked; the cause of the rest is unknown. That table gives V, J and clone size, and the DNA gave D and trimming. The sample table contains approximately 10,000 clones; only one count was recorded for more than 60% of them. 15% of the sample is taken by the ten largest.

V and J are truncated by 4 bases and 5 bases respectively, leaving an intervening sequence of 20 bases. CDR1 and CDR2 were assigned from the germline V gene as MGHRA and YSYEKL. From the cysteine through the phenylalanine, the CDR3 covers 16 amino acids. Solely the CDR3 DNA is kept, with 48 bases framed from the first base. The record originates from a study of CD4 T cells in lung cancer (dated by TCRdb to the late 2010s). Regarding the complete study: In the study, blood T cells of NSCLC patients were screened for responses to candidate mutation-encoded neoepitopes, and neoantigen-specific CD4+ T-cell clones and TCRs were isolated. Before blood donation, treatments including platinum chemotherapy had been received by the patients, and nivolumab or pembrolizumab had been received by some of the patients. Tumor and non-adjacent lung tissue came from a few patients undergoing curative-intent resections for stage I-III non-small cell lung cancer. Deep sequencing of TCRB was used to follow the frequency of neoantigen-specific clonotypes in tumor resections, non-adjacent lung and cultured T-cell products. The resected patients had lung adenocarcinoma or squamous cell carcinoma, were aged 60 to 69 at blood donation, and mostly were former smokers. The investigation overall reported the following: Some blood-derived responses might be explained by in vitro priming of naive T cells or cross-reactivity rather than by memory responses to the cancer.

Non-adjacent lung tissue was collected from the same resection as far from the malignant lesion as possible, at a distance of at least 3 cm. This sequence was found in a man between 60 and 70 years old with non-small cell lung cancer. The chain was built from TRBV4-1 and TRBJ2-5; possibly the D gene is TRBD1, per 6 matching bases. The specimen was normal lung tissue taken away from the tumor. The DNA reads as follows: TGCGCCAGCAGCCTTCAGGGGTTTGGCTTCAAGGAGACCCAGTACTTC. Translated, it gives CASSLQGFGFKETQYF.